A single sample gave rise to the 21 T cell receptor beta chains below, sequenced in a study of blood T cell repertoires in COVID-19. TCRdb's table, derived via immunoSEQ multiplex PCR, lists solely in-frame clones and lacks some. The sample lists tens of thousands of clones, 75% to 95% occurring once. Material: peripheral blood. The receptor source for this set is a man in his 60s with acute or convalescent COVID-19.

CDR3 in DNA: TGTGCCAGCCAGGGCTCCAACTATGGCTACACCTTC. Translating gives CASQGSNYGYTF. The chain employs TRBV28 and TRBJ1-2, with D maybe TRBD1 (5 bases). V lost 8 bases, J lost 2 bases, and 9 bases lay in between. Per germline, CDR1 MDHEN and CDR2 SYDVKM. The CDR3 contains 12 residues.

This chain connects TRBV2 to TRBJ1-2; no clear D gene. The V gene lost 3 bases and the J gene lost 5 bases, with 7 bases spanning the gap. This CDR3 has 12 amino acids. Germline V CDR1 and CDR2: SNHLY, FYNNEI. CDR3 in DNA: TGTGCCAGCAGTGATGACATTTATGGCTACACCTTC. Its protein product is CASSDDIYGYTF. The complete variable domain, with remaining parts taken from reference TRBV2 and TRBJ1-2, reads EPEVTQTPSHQVTQMGQEVILRCVPISNHLYFYWYRQILGQKVEFLVSFYNNEISEKSEIFDDQFSVERPDGSNFTLKIRSTKLEDSAMYFCASSDDIYGYTFGSGTRLTVV.

In the case of this clone: Germline is not matched at one junction end, which may reflect a read error. This sequence joins TRBV5-1 and TRBJ2-7, with a possible D match to TRBD1 (6 bases). This CDR3 contains 18 residues. Per germline, CDR1 SGHRS and CDR2 YFSETQ. In nucleotides, the CDR3 is TGCGCCAGCGGGCAGGGGCTAGGGACACGGGGAAAATCCTACGGGCAGTACTTC. Protein sequence: CASGQGLGTRGKSYGQYF. The entire variable domain, with the rest obtained from reference TRBV5-1 and TRBJ2-7, is as follows: KAGVTQTPRYLIKTRGQQVTLSCSPISGHRSVSWYQQTPGQGLQFLFEYFSETQRNKGNFPGRFSGRQFSNSRSEMNVSTLELGDSALYLCASGQGLGTRGKSYGQYFGPGTRLTVT.

J is TRBJ1-1 and V is TRBV5-6, with a tentative D call TRBD1 (6 bases). Germline V gene lookup returns CDR1 SGHDT and CDR2 YYEEEE. V was clipped by 2 bases and J by 1 base, with 9 bases between them. This CDR3 spans 14 amino acids. In DNA form, the CDR3 reads TGTGCCAGCAGCTTTACAGGGAGGAACACTGAAGCTTTCTTT. Translation gives CASSFTGRNTEAFF.

This chain links TRBV20-1 with TRBJ1-2; D gene ambiguous. V was cut by 3 bases and J by 8 bases, with 10 bases left in between. The CDR3 totals 11 residues. The germline CDR1 and CDR2 sequences are DFQATT and SNEGSKA (reference sequence). CDR3 loop: CSASKEEGYTF. In DNA form, the CDR3 reads TGCAGTGCTAGTAAAGAGGAAGGCTACACCTTC.

The V gene is TRBV28, the J gene TRBJ2-7, with 8 bases lining up with TRBD2. CDR1 and CDR2 (germline): MDHEN, SYDVKM. The CDR3 is 15 amino acids. The junction had 11 bases not matched to a gene; V was cut back by 7 bases and J by 3 bases. The CDR3 loop reads CASKKAGTSGYEQYF. The DNA for the CDR3 is TGTGCCAGCAAAAAGGCCGGAACTAGCGGCTACGAGCAGTACTTC.

The CDR3 protein is CASSQDKLLYGYTF. CDR3 sequence (DNA): TGTGCCAGCAGTCAGGACAAGCTCCTCTATGGCTACACCTTC. The chain carries TRBV6-5 and TRBJ1-2; a weak D match, TRBD1 (5 bases). The CDR3 totals 14 residues. V lost 5 bases and J 4 bases, leaving 14 bases between the germline ends. CDR1 and CDR2 from the germline V gene are MNHEY and SVGAGI.

The rearrangement uses TRBV27 and TRBJ1-3, with D perhaps matching TRBD1 (6 bases). Trimming left V 5 bases short and J 7 bases short, with 21 bases between. The CDR3 is made up of 16 amino acids. From germline, CDR1 is MNHEY and CDR2 SMNVEV (reference sequence). CDR3 sequence (DNA): TGTGCCAGCAGTCGAAATCCAGGGACAAGTGGGAACACCATATATTTT. Translation gives CASSRNPGTSGNTIYF.

The chain employs TRBV11-3 and TRBJ2-7; 11 bases map to TRBD2. The CDR3 spans 15 residues. The junction had 8 bases not matched to a gene; V was cut back by 6 bases and J by 4 bases. The germline CDR1 and CDR2 sequences are SGHNT and YENEEA. The CDR3 DNA is TGTGCCAGCAGGAAGGGACTAGCGGATTTTTACGAGCAGTACTTC. Translated: CASRKGLADFYEQYF.

This clone appeared once. The chain uses TRBV6-1 and TRBJ1-4; a weak D match, TRBD1 (5 bases). CDR1 and CDR2 from the germline V gene are MNHNS and SASEGT. CDR3 size: 15 residues. V was shortened by 0 bases and J by 6 bases, with 11 bases between the two germline ends. The CDR3 sequence is CASSEAQGGHEKLFF. For the CDR3, the DNA is TGTGCCAGCAGTGAAGCGCAGGGTGGCCATGAAAAACTGTTTTTT.

The chain recombines TRBV14 with TRBJ2-7, with TRBD2 identical over 8 bases. Germline values: CDR1 SGHDN, CDR2 FVKESK. This CDR3 is built from 14 residues. The V segment lost 8 bases and the J segment 5 bases; nucleotides outside the gene matches: 11. The CDR3 DNA reads as TGTGCCAGCCCACAAGAGCGGGAGAGGAACGAGCAGTACTTC. Encoded protein: CASPQERERNEQYF.

The rearrangement joins TRBV6-1 to TRBJ1-2, with D maybe TRBD1 (6 bases). V lost 2 bases and J lost 6, with 13 bases in between. Germline V gene lookup returns CDR1 MNHNS and CDR2 SASEGT. The CDR3 is made up of 14 amino acids. The CDR3 region is CASSETSSGDGYTF. In nucleotides, the CDR3 is TGTGCCAGCAGTGAAACCAGTTCAGGGGATGGCTACACCTTC.

The chain has TRBV27 and TRBJ2-7; D call uncertain. V was trimmed by 7 bases and J by 1 base, leaving 14 bases between them. Germline values: CDR1 MNHEY, CDR2 SMNVEV (reference sequence). The CDR3 sequence is 14 residues long. This CDR3 is CASNRLGVSYEQYF. The CDR3 nucleotides read TGTGCCAGCAATCGACTCGGCGTATCCTACGAGCAGTACTTC.

The chain is built from TRBV14 and TRBJ1-2; 7 bases agree with TRBD1. V was clipped by 1 base and J by 7 bases; unmatched bases: 3. Per the germline V gene, CDR1 is SGHDN and CDR2 is FVKESK. The CDR3 is made up of 13 amino acids. The CDR3 region has the DNA TGTGCCAGCAGCCAAGTCCAGGGGGGTGGCTACACCTTC. This encodes CASSQVQGGGYTF.

This sequence joins TRBV14 and TRBJ2-1; 7 bases agree with TRBD2. Trimming removed 5 bases from V and 2 bases from J; junction bases left unmatched: 12. The CDR3 spans 17 residues. The V gene's germline CDR1 is SGHDN and CDR2 FVKESK. The CDR3 coding sequence is TGTGCCAGCAGCTCACGGACCTTAGCGGGCCCCTACAATGAGCAGTTCTTC. Amino acids: CASSSRTLAGPYNEQFF.

This sequence joins TRBV5-5 and TRBJ2-5; TRBD1 matches at 9 bases. With V trimmed by 3 bases and J by 5 bases, 8 bases remained unmatched. Germline V gene sequence: CDR1 SGHKS, CDR2 YYEKEE (reference sequence). The CDR3 sequence is 15 residues long. The chain's CDR3 is CASSSGTGYGETQYF. As DNA, the CDR3 is TGTGCCAGCAGCTCCGGGACAGGGTATGGGGAGACCCAGTACTTC.

In its sample, this clone was seen once. The CDR3 sequence: CASSIGTGRNTEAFF. CDR3 sequence (DNA): TGTGCCAGCAGTATCGGGACAGGGAGGAACACTGAAGCTTTCTTT. The V gene is TRBV6-5, the J gene TRBJ1-1, with 9 positions matching TRBD1. CDR3 length equals 15 residues. CDR1 and CDR2 from the germline V gene are MNHEY and SVGAGI. The junction had 5 bases not matched to a gene; V was cut back by 5 bases and J by 1 base.

The chain couples TRBV24-1 to TRBJ2-1; D unclear. CDR3 size: 14 residues. V was trimmed by 9 bases and J by 0 bases, leaving 11 bases between them. Germline-derived CDR1 and CDR2 are KGHDR and SFDVKD. CDR3 nucleotides: TGTGCCACCGGTCACACGAACTCCTACAATGAGCAGTTCTTC. It yields the protein CATGHTNSYNEQFF.

Here the CDR3 DNA reads TGTGCCAGCAGCCAACAGGCCGGGGGGAGCGAAGGCTACACCTTC. Protein: CASSQQAGGSEGYTF. The V and J genes are TRBV11-3 and TRBJ1-2, with D possibly being TRBD1 (5 bases). The germline V gene has CDR1 SGHNT and CDR2 YENEEA. The germline V and J ends were trimmed by 5 bases and 8 bases, with 21 bases remaining between them. CDR3 length: 15 residues. Based on the CDR3 plus reference TRBV11-3 and TRBJ1-2, the full variable domain is EAGVVQSPRYKIIEKKQPVAFWCNPISGHNTLYWYLQNLGQGPELLIRYENEEAVDDSQLPKDRFSAERLKGVDSTLKIQPAELGDSAVYLCASSQQAGGSEGYTFGSGTRLTVV.

The rearrangement joins TRBV4-3 to TRBJ1-2; TRBD1 is a possible D gene (6 bases). V gave up 0 bases and J gave up 4 bases, with 12 bases separating them. The germline CDR1 and CDR2 sequences are LGHNA and YSLEER. The CDR3 consists of 15 residues. The CDR3 reads CASSQDSGASYGYTF. The CDR3 bases are TGCGCCAGCAGCCAAGACTCAGGGGCAAGCTATGGCTACACCTTC.

The rearrangement uses TRBV6-5 and TRBJ1-2; 8 nucleotides line up with TRBD1. Germline values: CDR1 MNHEY, CDR2 SVGAGI. The CDR3 has 14 residues. Losses at the gene ends were 5 bases for V and 8 bases for J; bases not matched to a gene: 10. CDR3 protein: CASSRQGSPGGYTF. CDR3 sequence (DNA): TGTGCCAGCAGTCGACAGGGGTCCCCTGGGGGCTACACCTTC.